This T cell receptor (beta chain) comes out of a study of blood T cells in healthy people across ages. To note about this clonotype: Antigen: not known. A much larger clone lies a single base off, so this may be a read error.

Study-wide results and limits: Estimates of total diversity, which came from one million sequenced T cells, were considered to be underestimates.

A J-beta primer mix and a sample-barcoded 5' primer were used in a second PCR of about 7 to 12 cycles. TCRdb used MiXCR to reprocess the 5' RACE reads, holding one entry per CDR3 protein. The sample carries 550,000 to 650,000 distinct CDR3 sequences, about 30% recorded once. The CDR3 sequence is 13 residues long. Per germline, CDR1 SEHNR and CDR2 FQNEAQ (reference sequence). Trimming removed 2 bases at V and 5 bases at J, with 9 bases between. This TCR was recovered from a woman older than 75 in good health. This sequence joins TRBV7-9 and TRBJ2-5; D not certain. Sequencing was performed on blood. The CDR3 reads CASSLTFPETQYF. DNA of the CDR3: TGTGCCAGCAGCTTAACTTTTCCCGAGACCCAGTACTTC.